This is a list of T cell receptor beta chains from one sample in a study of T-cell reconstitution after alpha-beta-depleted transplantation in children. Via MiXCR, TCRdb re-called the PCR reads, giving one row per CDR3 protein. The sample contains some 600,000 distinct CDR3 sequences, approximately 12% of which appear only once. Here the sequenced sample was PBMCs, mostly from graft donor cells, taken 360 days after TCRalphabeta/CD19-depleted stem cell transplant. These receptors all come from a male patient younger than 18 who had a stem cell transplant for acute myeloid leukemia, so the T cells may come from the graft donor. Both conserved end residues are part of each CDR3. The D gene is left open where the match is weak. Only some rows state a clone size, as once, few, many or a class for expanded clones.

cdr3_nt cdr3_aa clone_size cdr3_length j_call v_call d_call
TGTGCCAGCAGCGCCCTTGGGGACACCATATATTTT CASSALGDTIYF few 12 TRBJ1-3 TRBV9 NA
TGTGCCAGCAGCGTAGAAATGGGCAGCTCCTTAATTGAAAACATTCAGTACTTC CASSVEMGSSLIENIQYF NA 18 TRBJ2-4 TRBV9 NA
TGTGCCAGCAGCTCCGGACTAGCGGGAGGGTCGCTACGAGGGCAGTACTTC CASSSGLAGGSLRGQYF few 17 TRBJ2-7 TRBV6-5 TRBD2
TGTGCCAGCAGCCCACACAGGGTGCTACAGGGTGAAGCTTTCTTT CASSPHRVLQGEAFF NA 15 TRBJ1-1 TRBV6-1 NA
TGTGCCAGCAGTCTCGGGACAGGGGGCACCGGGGAGCTGTTTTTT CASSLGTGGTGELFF NA 15 TRBJ2-2 TRBV27 TRBD1
TGTGCCAGCAGCCCCGGACTAGCGAATTACGAGCAGTACTTC CASSPGLANYEQYF many 14 TRBJ2-7 TRBV2 TRBD2
TGTGCCAGCAGTTCATACCGGGACGGAACCTACGAGCAGTACTTC CASSSYRDGTYEQYF few 15 TRBJ2-7 TRBV7-9 NA
TGTGCCAGCAGTTTACTAGCAGGGCCGGGACTGGCCGGGGAGCTGTTTTTT CASSLLAGPGLAGELFF many 17 TRBJ2-2 TRBV27 NA
TGTGCCAGCACCTACCGACTCATGGATGCTTACGAGCAGTACTTC CASTYRLMDAYEQYF few 15 TRBJ2-7 TRBV28 NA
TGCAGCGCCACGCACCAGGGGGGAAACACCATATATTTT CSATHQGGNTIYF many 13 TRBJ1-3 TRBV29-1 NA
TGCAGTGCCGCTAGCACGAACACCGGGGAGCTGTTTTTT CSAASTNTGELFF few 13 TRBJ2-2 TRBV20-1 NA
TGCAGCGTTGAGAAACAGGGGGCTACGCTCTACGAGCAGTACTTC CSVEKQGATLYEQYF NA 15 TRBJ2-7 TRBV29-1 TRBD1
TGTGCCAGCCAGGGCACACAGGGTATACTAGCGGGAAAGCAGTTCTTC CASQGTQGILAGKQFF few 16 TRBJ2-1 TRBV2 TRBD2
TGTGCCAGCAGTTTGCTAGCGGGAGTTTCTACAAGGGATGAGCAGTTCTTC CASSLLAGVSTRDEQFF few 17 TRBJ2-1 TRBV28 TRBD2
TGCAGCGTTGAAACTGGGAGCGATTGGCAAGAGACCCAGTACTTC CSVETGSDWQETQYF NA 15 TRBJ2-5 TRBV29-1 NA
TGTGCCTGGGGGGGACAGGCCGCCGAAGCTTTCTTT CAWGGQAAEAFF NA 12 TRBJ1-1 TRBV30 TRBD1
TGTGCCAGCATCCCGACAGGGGAGGTATACGAGCAGTACTTC CASIPTGEVYEQYF NA 14 TRBJ2-7 TRBV6-2/TRBV6-3 TRBD1
TGTGCCATCAGTGAGTCCCGACGGGGTGCTGAAGCTTTCTTT CAISESRRGAEAFF few 14 TRBJ1-1 TRBV10-3 NA
TGTGCCACCAGTGAGGACGGGGCCAACGTCCTGACTTTC CATSEDGANVLTF NA 13 TRBJ2-6 TRBV24-1 NA
TGTGCCAGCAGCGAGAGGGGCACCGCCGAGCAGTACTTC CASSERGTAEQYF many 13 TRBJ2-7 TRBV9 NA
TGTGCCAGCAGTTTGGGCGAGGGGGGAGGGTATGGCTACACCTTC CASSLGEGGGYGYTF few 15 TRBJ1-2 TRBV28 NA
TGTGCTAGCAGTCCAGGGGGCGCGGGCACCGGGGAGCTGTTTTTT CASSPGGAGTGELFF few 15 TRBJ2-2 TRBV7-7 TRBD1